This T cell receptor (beta chain) was retrieved from a study of molecular identifiers for immune sequencing clone quantification. This CDR3 contains 17 residues. Trimming cost V 3 bases and J 1 base, with 18 bases left between them. Germline values: CDR1 LGHDT, CDR2 YNNKEL (reference sequence). This clonotype was seen a handful of times. TCRdb reprocessed the PCR reads via MiXCR and lists one record per CDR3 protein. Among 400,000 to 600,000 distinct CDR3 sequences listed, around 23% were seen once. Specimen: naive CD8+ T cells from blood, with Jurkat cell RNA spiked in. This sample's subset: FACS-sorted CD8+CD4-CCR7+CD45RA+ naive T cells. The chain carries TRBV3-1 and TRBJ1-1; a possible D gene is TRBD1 (6 bases). This receptor was identified in a human donor in good health. Some libraries in this study had Jurkat cell RNA spiked in. CDR3 in DNA: TGTGCCAGCAGCCAGATCTTCTCAGGGACACCGAACACTGAAGCTTTCTTT. Translated: CASSQIFSGTPNTEAFF. The full variable domain, completed using reference TRBV3-1 and TRBJ1-1, is DTAVSQTPKYLVTQMGNDKSIKCEQNLGHDTMYWYKQDSKKFLKIMFSYNNKELIINETVPNRFSPKSPDKAHLNLHINSLELGDSAVYFCASSQIFSGTPNTEAFFGQGTRLTVV.